Each of the 27 T cell receptor beta chains below was sequenced from the same sample in a study of monozygotic twins with inflammatory bowel disease. One entry per CDR3 protein, without DNA, is what TCRdb gives after re-calling the 5' RACE reads. Seen in this sample are a few hundred thousand distinct CDR3 sequences; the ten most common clones hold around 2.6%. Sequences were obtained from blood. These receptors came from a human donor with ulcerative colitis or Crohn's disease, or a healthy co-twin of an affected twin (not recorded which).

The rearrangement uses TRBV2 and TRBJ2-5. The CDR3 loop spans 11 amino acids. Germline V gene lookup returns CDR1 SNHLY and CDR2 FYNNEI. CDR3 protein: CASLSQETQYF. The complete variable domain, with remaining parts taken from reference TRBV2 and TRBJ2-5, reads EPEVTQTPSHQVTQMGQEVILRCVPISNHLYFYWYRQILGQKVEFLVSFYNNEISEKSEIFDDQFSVERPDGSNFTLKIRSTKLEDSAMYFCASLSQETQYFGPGTRLLVL.

The chain couples TRBV12-3 or TRBV12-4 to TRBJ2-7; TCRdb proposes TRBD1, but this gene call is untestable without DNA. CDR3 length equals 14 residues. The CDR3 is CASSLPGQRYEQYF.

This chain links TRBV12-3 or TRBV12-4 with TRBJ1-2. This CDR3 spans 14 amino acids. The CDR3 protein is CASSLLTFSGGYTF.

The rearrangement joins TRBV9 to TRBJ2-2; checking the TCRdb D call of TRBD1 is not possible without DNA. This CDR3 has 16 amino acids. Germline V lookup: CDR1 SGDLS, CDR2 YYNGEE. This CDR3 reads CASSPHRGRNTGELFF.

The chain combines TRBV5-1 with TRBJ2-7; with no DNA, the TCRdb D assignment of TRBD1 cannot be verified. CDR3 length: 15 residues. Germline V gene lookup returns CDR1 SGHRS and CDR2 YFSETQ. CDR3 sequence: CASSSPGQGLREQYF. The whole variable domain, filled in from reference TRBV5-1 and TRBJ2-7, reads KAGVTQTPRYLIKTRGQQVTLSCSPISGHRSVSWYQQTPGQGLQFLFEYFSETQRNKGNFPGRFSGRQFSNSRSEMNVSTLELGDSALYLCASSSPGQGLREQYFGPGTRLTVT.

This chain uses TRBV12-3 or TRBV12-4 with TRBJ1-2; the D call from TCRdb, TRBD1, cannot be confirmed without DNA. CDR3 length: 12 amino acids. This chain's CDR3 is CASRVQGRGYTF.

This sequence joins TRBV5-6 and TRBJ2-6. Germline V CDR1 and CDR2: SGHDT, YYEEEE. The CDR3 has 17 amino acids. The chain's CDR3 is CASSSGTSGSGANVPTF.

The rearrangement joins TRBV20-1 to TRBJ1-5. CDR3 length equals 13 residues. Germline V gene sequence: CDR1 DFQATT, CDR2 SNEGSKA (reference sequence). This chain's CDR3 is CSAMGGGTQPQHF.

The chain links TRBV20-1 to TRBJ1-6; the TCRdb D gene call, TRBD1, has no DNA to confirm it. Germline CDR1 and CDR2: DFQATT and SNEGSKA (reference sequence). The CDR3 length is 12 residues. The CDR3 here is CSARTPEAPLHF.

The gene calls are TRBV24-1 and TRBJ2-5; with no DNA, the TCRdb D assignment of TRBD1 cannot be verified. This CDR3 contains 13 residues. Per the germline V gene, CDR1 is KGHDR and CDR2 is SFDVKD. The CDR3 sequence: CATSEPGAGPQYF.

This chain connects TRBV4-1 to TRBJ1-4. This CDR3 contains 16 residues. The germline CDR1 and CDR2 sequences are MGHRA and YSYEKL. CDR3 residues: CASSQGPGLSNEKLFF.

The chain links TRBV20-1 to TRBJ2-3. There are 14 residues in the CDR3. Germline CDR1 is DFQATT and CDR2 is SNEGSKA (reference sequence). CDR3 region: CSARDIGRADTQYF.

The CDR3: CASSYPGQGSKHQPQHF. This chain joins TRBV6-2 or TRBV6-3 and TRBJ1-5; without DNA, the TCRdb call of TRBD1 cannot be checked. This CDR3 comprises 17 residues. The germline CDR1 and CDR2 sequences are MNHEY and SVGEGT.

The chain recombines TRBV7-7 with TRBJ2-1; TCRdb proposes TRBD1, but this gene call is untestable without DNA. The CDR3 covers 15 residues. Germline CDR1 is SSHAT and CDR2 is FNYEAQ (reference sequence). The CDR3 spells CASSLRKGAINEQFF.

CDR3 residues: CASSLGTGGSSPLHF. The J gene is TRBJ1-6, the V gene TRBV7-2; TCRdb designates TRBD1, a call that cannot be tested without DNA. The CDR3 is 15 amino acids. Germline V gene lookup returns CDR1 SGHTA and CDR2 FQGNSA.

The chain links TRBV4-1 to TRBJ2-4; the D call from TCRdb, TRBD1, cannot be confirmed without DNA. Germline CDR1 and CDR2: MGHRA and YSYEKL. The CDR3 is made up of 16 amino acids. CDR3 sequence: CASSQTGGFGKNIQYF.

The gene calls are TRBV4-1 and TRBJ2-7; checking the TCRdb D call of TRBD1 is not possible without DNA. There are 15 residues in the CDR3. Germline assignment: CDR1 MGHRA and CDR2 YSYEKL. The CDR3 here is CASSQVLGTGTEQYF.

V is TRBV20-1 and J is TRBJ2-7. Germline V gene data show CDR1 as DFQATT and CDR2 as SNEGSKA (reference sequence). This CDR3 region has 11 residues. Here the CDR3 reads CSASLGYEQYF.

The rearrangement links TRBV6-2 or TRBV6-3 to TRBJ1-2; TCRdb picks TRBD1, but there is no DNA to check that call. Germline-derived CDR1 and CDR2 are MNHEY and SVGEGT. CDR3 length equals 17 residues. The CDR3 spells CASSYDIYGRGNYGYTF.

J is TRBJ2-7 and V is TRBV9; the D gene TCRdb calls, TRBD1, cannot be checked with no DNA. Germline values: CDR1 SGDLS, CDR2 YYNGEE. The CDR3 spans 14 residues. CDR3: CASGGAQSSYEQYF.

The genes are TRBV14 and TRBJ2-7. CDR3 length: 15 amino acids. In germline, CDR1 is SGHDN, CDR2 FVKESK. CDR3: CASSHFRRVSYEQYF.

The J gene is TRBJ1-6, the V gene TRBV20-1. The germline V gene has CDR1 DFQATT and CDR2 SNEGSKA (reference sequence). The CDR3 sequence is 13 residues long. Here the CDR3 reads CSARGLGNSPLHF.

This chain joins TRBV19 and TRBJ1-5; the TCRdb call, TRBD1, lacks DNA for checking. From germline, CDR1 is LNHDA and CDR2 SQIVND (reference sequence). This CDR3 region has 15 residues. The CDR3 spells CASSRDRGIIQPQHF.

V is TRBV20-1 and J is TRBJ2-3; TCRdb's D call, TRBD1, is unchecked because there is no DNA. Germline loops: CDR1 DFQATT, CDR2 SNEGSKA (reference sequence). This CDR3 is 17 amino acids long. CDR3 sequence: CSARDRGKGSWTDTQYF.

The CDR3 region is CASSSRGSSGNTIYF. This chain links TRBV5-1 with TRBJ1-3; TCRdb's assignment of TRBD1 cannot be checked, as there is no DNA. CDR1 SGHRS and CDR2 YFSETQ come from the germline V gene. The CDR3 spans 15 residues.

The CDR3: CSARDLTVSGNTIYF. The rearrangement links TRBV20-1 to TRBJ1-3; the D call of TRBD1 rests on TCRdb alone, since no DNA is present to check it. This CDR3 is built from 15 residues. CDR1 and CDR2 (germline): DFQATT, SNEGSKA (reference sequence).

The rearrangement joins TRBV7-9 to TRBJ2-7; TCRdb picks TRBD1, but there is no DNA to check that call. This CDR3 has 15 residues. CDR1 and CDR2 (germline): SEHNR, FQNEAQ (reference sequence). CDR3 residues: CASSLVGQGANEQYF.